What follows describes a single T cell receptor beta chain. In the original processing: Estimates of nucleated cell counts were drawn from the amplification of reference gene primers. Data came from immunoSEQ multiplex PCR; TCRdb stores just in-frame clones and leaves some out. Clone size and the V and J calls come from that table; the DNA yielded D and trimming. The table lists 200,000 to 250,000 clones, more than 70% of them singletons, with 13% in the top ten. CDR3 length equals 12 residues. The V end was cut by 5 bases, the J end by 4 bases, with 6 bases between. CDR1 and CDR2 (germline): SGHAT, FQNNGV. This sample was taken from a study of blood T cell repertoires in COVID-19. Study-wide background: From the United States, Italy and Spain came samples of acute and convalescent COVID-19.

The TCR comes from a human donor in a cohort sampled during active COVID-19. V and J are TRBV11-2 and TRBJ1-3, with D unresolved. Sequencing was done on a sample of peripheral blood. CDR3 sequence reads: CASSHFGNTIYF. In DNA form, the CDR3 reads TGTGCCAGCAGCCACTTCGGAAACACCATATATTTT.